This T cell receptor beta chain was retrieved from a study of post-analysis software for immune sequencing data. Study-wide findings and caveats: With TRBV5-6, TRBV5-1 and TRBV20-1 included, 4 to 6 TRBV segments were more frequent in patients than in controls.

The trim removed 4 bases at V and 6 bases at J, leaving 4 bases unmatched. CDR3 length: 13 amino acids. Germline V CDR1 and CDR2: SQVTM, ANQGSEA. Worth noting for this clonotype: The antigen is not known.

Prepared TCR beta cDNA libraries contained unique molecular identifiers. T cells numbering about 0.85 to 10 million yielded cDNA molecules that totaled approximately 500,000. One entry per CDR3 protein results from TCRdb running MiXCR on the PCR reads. The sample lists 750,000 to 950,000 distinct CDR3 sequences, 40% to 55% occurring once. Source material: blood. The chain links TRBV29-1 to TRBJ2-3, with TRBD2 matching 10 bases. The TCR originated in a girl aged 10 to 17 with multiple sclerosis. The CDR3 spells CSVASGSLDTQYF. Written as DNA, the CDR3 is TGCAGCGTTGCTAGCGGGAGCTTGGATACGCAGTATTTT.